These 28 T cell receptor beta chains share one sample of origin, sequenced in a study of Graves' ophthalmopathy and Graves' hyperthyroidism. Researchers took RNA transcripts and amplified TCR beta CDR3 regions from them. The authors performed first-round RT-PCR with HTBI primers and then a second-round multiplex PCR. TCRdb re-derived calls from the multiplex PCR reads in MiXCR, one entry per CDR3 protein. The sample consists of 340,000 or so distinct CDR3 sequences, 15% to 20% of them appearing once. Material: peripheral blood. The receptor set was obtained from an adult man with Graves' ophthalmopathy.

This clonotype was counted at least ten times. The J gene is TRBJ2-7, the V gene TRBV12-3 or TRBV12-4; D gene unclear. The length of the CDR3 is 12 residues. V was clipped by 3 bases and J by 6 bases, with 9 bases between them. CDR3 sequence (DNA): TGTGCCAGCAGTTTTAATCCCTTCGAGCAGTACTTC. Its protein product is CASSFNPFEQYF.

This clonotype was observed at least ten times. V is TRBV29-1 and J is TRBJ2-1; possibly TRBD1 or TRBD2 for D (6 bases each). The ends were cut back, 3 bases at V and 1 base at J, with 16 bases in the middle. CDR1 and CDR2 (germline): SQVTM, ANQGSEA. This CDR3 has 16 residues. CDR3 region: CSVEASGAGSYNEQFF. The CDR3 DNA is TGCAGCGTTGAGGCGTCGGGGGCTGGTTCCTACAATGAGCAGTTCTTC.

This clonotype was observed at least ten times. This chain connects TRBV12-3 or TRBV12-4 to TRBJ1-5; perhaps TRBD1 as D (6 bases). The germline V and J ends were trimmed by 2 bases and 6 bases, with 11 bases remaining between them. The CDR3 is 14 amino acids. CDR3 DNA: TGTGCCAGCAGTTTAAGAGGGGGAAGTCAGCCCCAGCATTTT. Encoded protein: CASSLRGGSQPQHF.

This clonotype was picked up many times. This CDR3 reads CATSDPGDSNQPQHF. The CDR3 bases are TGTGCCACCAGTGACCCAGGGGATAGCAATCAGCCCCAGCATTTT. The V gene is TRBV24-1, the J gene TRBJ1-5, with D possibly TRBD1 on 6 matching bases. The germline gives CDR1 KGHDR, CDR2 SFDVKD. The CDR3 extends over 15 amino acids. With 4 bases removed from V and 0 bases from J, the gap between germline ends came to 9 bases.

This clonotype has at least ten counts. The rearrangement joins TRBV2 to TRBJ1-2, with D maybe TRBD1 (6 bases). The germline V and J ends were trimmed by 5 bases and 4 bases, with 17 bases remaining between them. The CDR3 covers 15 residues. CDR1 is SNHLY and CDR2 is FYNNEI in the germline V gene. DNA for the CDR3: TGTGCCAGCAGTCCCGAAGGTGGGGGGCTCTATGGCTACACCTTC. The encoded protein is CASSPEGGGLYGYTF.

This clonotype was counted at least ten times. The rearrangement joins TRBV6-2 or TRBV6-3 to TRBJ2-1; D gene uncertain. The CDR3 has 11 residues. In germline, CDR1 is MNHEY, CDR2 SVGEGT. The V end was cut by 2 bases, the J end by 10 bases, with 6 bases between. DNA for the CDR3: TGTGCCAGCAGTTACGGGTCCGAGCAGTTCTTC. Its translation is CASSYGSEQFF.

V and J are TRBV15 and TRBJ1-5; the D gene is possibly TRBD1 (5 bases). Germline V gives CDR1 LNHNV, CDR2 YYDKDF (reference sequence). Trimming took off 0 bases at V and 7 bases at J, with 13 bases between the two ends. The CDR3 has 15 residues. The CDR3 coding sequence is TGTGCCACCAGCAGAGATCGAGGGCAGGGCCAGCCCCAGCATTTT. The encoded protein is CATSRDRGQGQPQHF.

This clonotype showed up just a few times. With a much larger clone just one base away, this may be a read error. The chain is built from TRBV9 and TRBJ2-7; D is uncertain. The length of the CDR3 is 18 residues. CDR1 and CDR2 from the germline V gene are SGDLS and YYNGEE. The V end lost 0 bases, the J end lost 2 bases, and 21 bases lay between the germline ends. CDR3 bases: TGTGCCAGCAGCGTAGGCCCTCGGGCAGCTGGAATCCCCTACGAGCAGTACTTC. Translated: CASSVGPRAAGIPYEQYF.

This clonotype occurred many times. The V and J genes are TRBV20-1 and TRBJ2-5; TRBD1 agrees at 7 bases. The CDR3 is 16 residues long. The V and J ends lost 3 bases and 7 bases, in that order; junction bases with no gene match: 17. CDR1 is DFQATT, CDR2 SNEGSKA, per germline (reference sequence). The CDR3 DNA sequence: TGCAGTGCTAGTTATTTCTCAGCAGGGGGTATGGCGACCCAGTACTTC. This codes for CSASYFSAGGMATQYF.

This clonotype has ten or more counts. V gene TRBV30 combines with J gene TRBJ1-2, with TRBD1 matching over 9 bases. V was clipped by 4 bases and J by 3 bases; unmatched bases: 9. The CDR3 runs 15 residues. The germline gives CDR1 GTSNPN, CDR2 SVGIG (reference sequence). CDR3 sequence reads: CAWTPMTGGYYGYTF. CDR3 nucleotides: TGTGCCTGGACCCCAATGACAGGGGGTTACTATGGCTACACCTTC.

This clonotype appeared many times. The chain carries TRBV2 and TRBJ1-6, with D perhaps matching TRBD1 (5 bases). V shed 3 bases and J shed 10 bases, with 16 bases lying between them. The CDR3 extends over 15 amino acids. Germline-derived CDR1 and CDR2 are SNHLY and FYNNEI. CDR3 in amino acids: CASSDGSGKGSPLHF. CDR3 nucleotides: TGTGCCAGCAGTGACGGCTCAGGGAAGGGATCACCCCTCCACTTT.

This clonotype showed up many times. This CDR3 is CASSATHGENYGYTF. In nucleotides, the CDR3 is TGTGCCAGCAGTGCCACCCATGGGGAGAACTATGGCTACACCTTC. The chain carries TRBV6-1 and TRBJ1-2; unclear D gene. The CDR3 has 15 amino acids. V lost 4 bases to trimming and J lost 2 bases, with 14 bases between them. The germline V gene has CDR1 MNHNS and CDR2 SASEGT.

The chain joins TRBV29-1 to TRBJ2-7; the match to TRBD1 covers 7 bases. The CDR3 totals 12 residues. Losses at the gene ends were 4 bases for V and 3 bases for J; bases not matched to a gene: 3. Per the germline V gene, CDR1 is SQVTM and CDR2 is ANQGSEA. CDR3 region: CSVAGQNYEQYF. CDR3 DNA sequence: TGCAGCGTTGCGGGACAGAACTACGAGCAGTACTTC.

Many counts were recorded for this clonotype. This rearrangement joins TRBV7-9 to TRBJ2-7, with D possibly matching TRBD2 (5 bases). This CDR3 has 13 residues. Trimming took 3 bases from V and 4 from J, leaving 10 bases between them. The germline gives CDR1 SEHNR, CDR2 FQNEAQ (reference sequence). The CDR3 coding sequence is TGTGCCAGCAGCTTCGCCAGGACTTACGAGCAGTACTTC. This sequence encodes CASSFARTYEQYF.

This clonotype was detected many times. The V gene is TRBV6-2 or TRBV6-3, the J gene TRBJ1-1; no clear D gene. The CDR3 sequence is 13 residues long. Per germline, CDR1 MNHEY and CDR2 SVGEGT. The V end lost 11 bases, the J end lost 0 bases, and 13 bases lay between the germline ends. DNA for the CDR3: TGTGCCGTCGCCCCTTTTATGAACACTGAAGCTTTCTTT. Translation: CAVAPFMNTEAFF.

The table lists this clonotype with many counts. The CDR3 coding sequence is TGTGCCAGCAGCCCCAATAGCAATCAGCCCCAGCATTTT. Its protein product is CASSPNSNQPQHF. The V gene is TRBV6-2 or TRBV6-3, the J gene TRBJ1-5; D call uncertain. This CDR3 spans 13 amino acids. The V end lost 6 bases, the J end lost 0 bases, and 6 bases lay between the germline ends. Germline V gene sequence: CDR1 MNHEY, CDR2 SVGEGT.

This clonotype was detected once. The chain has TRBV6-2 or TRBV6-3 and TRBJ2-6; 12 nucleotides line up with TRBD2. Germline V gives CDR1 MNHEY, CDR2 SVGEGT. There are 19 residues in the CDR3. V was clipped by 0 bases and J by 2 bases; unmatched bases: 5. The CDR3 is CASSYSTSGRMAGANVLTF. CDR3 bases: TGTGCCAGCAGTTACTCGACTAGCGGGAGAATGGCTGGGGCCAACGTCCTGACTTTC.

V usage is TRBV20-1 and J usage is TRBJ2-5, with a possible D match to TRBD1 (5 bases). CDR1 DFQATT and CDR2 SNEGSKA come from the germline V gene (reference sequence). CDR3 size: 14 residues. V lost 3 bases, J lost 9 bases, and 20 bases lay in between. The CDR3 region has the DNA TGCAGTGCTAGGAACCGGTGGGGCCAAGTATCCCAGTACTTC. Protein sequence: CSARNRWGQVSQYF.

The V call is TRBV29-1, the J call TRBJ1-2; 7 nucleotides agree with TRBD1. Per the germline V gene, CDR1 is SQVTM and CDR2 is ANQGSEA. V was pared by 4 bases and J by 3 bases, with 5 bases of the junction left unmatched. This CDR3 region has 13 residues. CDR3 coding DNA: TGCAGCGTTGCTACCGGGACAGACTATGGCTACACCTTC. Its translation is CSVATGTDYGYTF.

About this clonotype itself: Since a much larger clone is just one base distant, this may be a read error. The CDR3 carries no conserved terminal phenylalanine or tryptophan, so it likely arises from a read error. This rearrangement joins TRBV6-1 to TRBJ2-7, with no clear D. This CDR3 is 12 amino acids long. CDR1 and CDR2 (germline): MNHNS, SASEGT. V was shortened by 5 bases and J by 5 bases, with 10 bases between the two germline ends. Here the CDR3 DNA reads TGTGCCAGCAGTCCCCCGGAAAACGAGCAGTACCTC. Its protein is CASSPPENEQYL.

This clonotype was seen repeatedly, ten times or more. The chain links TRBV28 to TRBJ1-1, with D tentatively TRBD1 (5 bases). Germline values: CDR1 MDHEN, CDR2 SYDVKM. This CDR3 is built from 13 residues. Trimming stripped 4 bases from V and 4 bases from J, with 10 bases between. CDR3 coding DNA: TGTGCCAGCAGTTCGGGGGGATTCACTGAAGCTTTCTTT. Translation gives CASSSGGFTEAFF.

Many counts were recorded for this clonotype. The rearrangement uses TRBV2 and TRBJ2-1, with 7 bases matching TRBD1. Losses at the gene ends were 6 bases for V and 3 bases for J; bases not matched to a gene: 5. This CDR3 contains 14 residues. Germline V gene lookup returns CDR1 SNHLY and CDR2 FYNNEI. The CDR3 DNA reads as TGTGCCAGCAGAACCGGGACAGACTACAATGAGCAGTTCTTC. Its translation is CASRTGTDYNEQFF.

This clonotype was recorded at least ten times. The genes are TRBV20-1 and TRBJ2-5; possible D gene TRBD2, 5 bases. Per the germline V gene, CDR1 is DFQATT and CDR2 is SNEGSKA (reference sequence). There are 14 residues in the CDR3. Trimming removed 6 bases at V and 5 bases at J, with 19 bases between. The CDR3 DNA sequence: TGCAGTGCCAGAAGTGCCGGGCGGGTGGAGACCCAGTACTTC. This gives the protein CSARSAGRVETQYF.

This clonotype was counted ten times or more. The chain has TRBV27 and TRBJ1-2; the D gene is possibly TRBD1 (6 bases). With 5 bases removed from V and 6 bases from J, the gap between germline ends came to 16 bases. The germline V gene has CDR1 MNHEY and CDR2 SMNVEV (reference sequence). The CDR3 loop spans 14 amino acids. This CDR3 is CASSPRGQFNGYTF. For the CDR3, the DNA is TGTGCCAGCAGTCCCCGGGGGCAGTTCAATGGCTACACCTTC.

In this sample, this clonotype turned up a few times. The genes are TRBV6-2 or TRBV6-3 and TRBJ2-2; D is uncertain. V lost 7 bases, J lost 14 bases, and 14 bases lay in between. Germline lookup yields CDR1 MNHEY and CDR2 SVGEGT. CDR3 size: 11 residues. CDR3 region: CASTSFGVLFF. The CDR3 nucleotides are TGTGCCAGCACCAGCTTTGGAGTACTGTTTTTT.

This clonotype came up many times. This chain connects TRBV7-8 to TRBJ1-1, with 7 bases lining up with TRBD1. V shed 5 bases, J shed 4 bases, and the junction held 7 bases outside the gene matches. The CDR3 has 14 amino acids. Germline V gives CDR1 SGHVS, CDR2 FQNEAQ. CDR3 in DNA: TGTGCCAGCAGCGCCGAAGGGGGCTTCACTGAAGCTTTCTTT. As protein: CASSAEGGFTEAFF.

This clonotype showed up many times. The CDR3 spells CASSRDYNYGYTF. CDR3 coding DNA: TGTGCCAGCAGTAGAGATTATAACTATGGCTACACCTTC. This sequence joins TRBV27 and TRBJ1-2, with D uncertain. Between the trimmed V and J ends, which lost 5 bases and 1 base, there was a span of 8 bases. This CDR3 has 13 residues. Germline-derived CDR1 and CDR2 are MNHEY and SMNVEV (reference sequence).

Regarding this clonotype: Its ends do not fully match the called genes, so a read error is possible. This chain uses TRBV12-3 or TRBV12-4 with TRBJ1-1; tentative D call: TRBD1 (5 bases). This CDR3 comprises 15 residues. The CDR3 spells CASSPDSLGGGEAFF. The CDR3 DNA reads TGTGCCAGCAGTCCCGACAGCCTCGGGGGTGGTGAAGCCTTCTTT.